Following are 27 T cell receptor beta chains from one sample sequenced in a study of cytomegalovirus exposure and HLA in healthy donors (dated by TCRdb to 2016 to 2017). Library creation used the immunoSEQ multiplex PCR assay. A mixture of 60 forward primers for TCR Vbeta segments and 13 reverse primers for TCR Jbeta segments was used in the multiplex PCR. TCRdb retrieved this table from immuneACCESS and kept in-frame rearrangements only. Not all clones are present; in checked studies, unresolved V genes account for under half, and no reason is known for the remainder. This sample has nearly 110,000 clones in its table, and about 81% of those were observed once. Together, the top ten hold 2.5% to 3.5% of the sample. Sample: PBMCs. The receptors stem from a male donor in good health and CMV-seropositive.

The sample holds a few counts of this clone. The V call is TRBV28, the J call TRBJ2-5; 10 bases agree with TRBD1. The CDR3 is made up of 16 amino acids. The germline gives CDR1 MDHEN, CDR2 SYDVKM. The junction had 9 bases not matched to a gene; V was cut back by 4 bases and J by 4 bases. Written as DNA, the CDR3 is TGTGCCAGCAGTTCGCCGTACGACAGGGGGCGAGAGACCCAGTACTTC. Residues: CASSSPYDRGRETQYF.

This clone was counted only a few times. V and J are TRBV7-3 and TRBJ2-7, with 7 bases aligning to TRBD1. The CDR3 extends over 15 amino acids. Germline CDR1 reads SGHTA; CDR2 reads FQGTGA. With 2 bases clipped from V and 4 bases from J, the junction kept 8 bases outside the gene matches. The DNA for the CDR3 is TGTGCCAGCAGCTTACGGGCAGGGGGTTTGTACGAGCAGTACTTC. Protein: CASSLRAGGLYEQYF.

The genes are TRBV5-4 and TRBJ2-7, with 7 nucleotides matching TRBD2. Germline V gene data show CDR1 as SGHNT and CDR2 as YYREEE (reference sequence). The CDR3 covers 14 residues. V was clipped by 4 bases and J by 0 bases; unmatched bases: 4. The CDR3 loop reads CASSTSEFSYEQYF. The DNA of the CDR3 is TGTGCCAGCAGCACTAGCGAGTTCTCCTACGAGCAGTACTTC.

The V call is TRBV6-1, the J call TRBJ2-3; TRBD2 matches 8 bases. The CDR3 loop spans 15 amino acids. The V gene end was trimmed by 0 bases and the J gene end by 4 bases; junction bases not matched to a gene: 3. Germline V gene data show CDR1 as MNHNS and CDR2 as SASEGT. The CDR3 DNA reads TGTGCCAGCAGTGAAGCAGCGGGGGTTGCAGATACGCAGTATTTT. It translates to CASSEAAGVADTQYF.

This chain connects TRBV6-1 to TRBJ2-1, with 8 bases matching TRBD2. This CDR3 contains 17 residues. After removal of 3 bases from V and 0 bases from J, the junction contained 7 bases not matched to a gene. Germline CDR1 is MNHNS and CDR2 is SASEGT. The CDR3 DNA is TGTGCCAGCAGTGAGTCCATGAGCGGGAGCTCCTACAATGAGCAGTTCTTC. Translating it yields CASSESMSGSSYNEQFF.

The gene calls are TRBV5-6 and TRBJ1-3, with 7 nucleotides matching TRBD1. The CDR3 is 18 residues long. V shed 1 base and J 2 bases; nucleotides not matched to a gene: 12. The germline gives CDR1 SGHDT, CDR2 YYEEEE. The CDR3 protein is CASSLRGQNWRTGNTIYF. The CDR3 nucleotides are TGTGCCAGCAGCTTGAGGGGGCAGAATTGGCGCACTGGAAACACCATATATTTT.

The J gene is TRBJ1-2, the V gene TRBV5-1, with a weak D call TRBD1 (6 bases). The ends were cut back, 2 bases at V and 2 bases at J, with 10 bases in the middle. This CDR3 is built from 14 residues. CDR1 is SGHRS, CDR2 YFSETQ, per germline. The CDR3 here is CASSFGGRNYGYTF. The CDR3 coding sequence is TGCGCCAGCAGCTTTGGGGGCAGGAACTATGGCTACACCTTC. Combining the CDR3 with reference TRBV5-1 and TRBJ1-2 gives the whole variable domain KAGVTQTPRYLIKTRGQQVTLSCSPISGHRSVSWYQQTPGQGLQFLFEYFSETQRNKGNFPGRFSGRQFSNSRSEMNVSTLELGDSALYLCASSFGGRNYGYTFGSGTRLTVV.

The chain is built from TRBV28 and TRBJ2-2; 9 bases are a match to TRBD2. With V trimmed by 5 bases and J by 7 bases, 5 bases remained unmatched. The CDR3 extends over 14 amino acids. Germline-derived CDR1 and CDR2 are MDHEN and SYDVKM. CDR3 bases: TGTGCCAGCAGTGGGACTAGCTTGGGCGGGGAGCTGTTTTTT. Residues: CASSGTSLGGELFF.

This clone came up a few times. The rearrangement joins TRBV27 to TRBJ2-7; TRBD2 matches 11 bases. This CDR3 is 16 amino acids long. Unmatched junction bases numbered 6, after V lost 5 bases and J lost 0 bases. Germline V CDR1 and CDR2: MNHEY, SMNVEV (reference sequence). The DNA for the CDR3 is TGTGCCAGCAGTAGATACGGGACTAGCGGCTCCTACGAGCAGTACTTC. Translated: CASSRYGTSGSYEQYF.

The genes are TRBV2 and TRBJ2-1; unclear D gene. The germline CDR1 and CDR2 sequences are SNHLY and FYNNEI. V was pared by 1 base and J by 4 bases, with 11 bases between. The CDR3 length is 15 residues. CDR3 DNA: TGTGCCAGCAGTGAAGGGAGTGAAAGTTACAATGAGCAGTTCTTC. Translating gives CASSEGSESYNEQFF.

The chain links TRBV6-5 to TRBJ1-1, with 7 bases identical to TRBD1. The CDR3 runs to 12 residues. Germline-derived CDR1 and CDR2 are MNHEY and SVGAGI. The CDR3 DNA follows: TGTGTAACAGGGGAAGGGAACACTGAAGCTTTCTTT. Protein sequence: CVTGEGNTEAFF.

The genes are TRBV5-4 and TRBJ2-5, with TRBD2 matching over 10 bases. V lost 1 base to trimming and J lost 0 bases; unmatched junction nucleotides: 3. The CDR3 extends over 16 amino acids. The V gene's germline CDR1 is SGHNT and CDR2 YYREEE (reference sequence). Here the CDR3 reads CASSLWTSGNQETQYF. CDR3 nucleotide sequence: TGTGCCAGCAGCTTGTGGACTAGCGGAAACCAAGAGACCCAGTACTTC.

Written as DNA, the CDR3 is TGTGCCAGCTCACGAGGCGATGAGCAGTTCTTC. It codes for CASSRGDEQFF. The V call is TRBV18, the J call TRBJ2-1; D not certain. CDR1 KGHSH and CDR2 LQKENI come from the germline V gene. The CDR3 sequence is 11 residues long. V lost 4 bases, J lost 8 bases, and 6 bases lay in between.

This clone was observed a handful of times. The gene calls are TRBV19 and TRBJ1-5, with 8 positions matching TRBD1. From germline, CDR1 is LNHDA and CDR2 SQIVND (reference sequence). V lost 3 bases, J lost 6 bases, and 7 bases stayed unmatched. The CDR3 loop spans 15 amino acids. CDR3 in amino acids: CASSIAQGAVQPQHF. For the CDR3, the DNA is TGTGCCAGTAGTATTGCGCAGGGGGCTGTTCAGCCCCAGCATTTT. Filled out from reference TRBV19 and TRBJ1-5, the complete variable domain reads DGGITQSPKYLFRKEGQNVTLSCEQNLNHDAMYWYRQDPGQGLRLIYYSQIVNDFQKGDIAEGYSVSREKKESFPLTVTSAQKNPTAFYLCASSIAQGAVQPQHFGDGTRLSIL.

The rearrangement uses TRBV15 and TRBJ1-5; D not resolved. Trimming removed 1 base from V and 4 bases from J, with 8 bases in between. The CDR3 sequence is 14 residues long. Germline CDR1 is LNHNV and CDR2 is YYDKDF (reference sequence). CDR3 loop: CATSRGQVNQPQHF. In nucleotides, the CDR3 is TGTGCCACCAGCAGAGGCCAGGTTAATCAGCCCCAGCATTTT.

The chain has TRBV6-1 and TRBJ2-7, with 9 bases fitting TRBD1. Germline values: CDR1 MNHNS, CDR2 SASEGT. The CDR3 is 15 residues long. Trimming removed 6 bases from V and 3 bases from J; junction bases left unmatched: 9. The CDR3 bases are TGTGCCAGCAGCACCGGGACAGGGATGTTCTACGAGCAGTACTTC. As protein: CASSTGTGMFYEQYF.

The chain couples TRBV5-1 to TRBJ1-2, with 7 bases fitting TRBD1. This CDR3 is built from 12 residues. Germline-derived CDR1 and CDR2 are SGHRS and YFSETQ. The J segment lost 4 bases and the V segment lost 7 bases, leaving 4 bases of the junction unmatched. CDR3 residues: CASGDSSYGYTF. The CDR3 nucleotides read TGCGCCAGCGGGGACAGTTCCTATGGCTACACCTTC.

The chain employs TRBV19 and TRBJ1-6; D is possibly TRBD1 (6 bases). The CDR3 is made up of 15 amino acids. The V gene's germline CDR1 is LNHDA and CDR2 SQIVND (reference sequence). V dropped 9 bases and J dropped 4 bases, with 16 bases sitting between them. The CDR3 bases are TGTGCCAGCCTCCCACAGGGAACTTATAATTCACCCCTCCACTTT. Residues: CASLPQGTYNSPLHF.

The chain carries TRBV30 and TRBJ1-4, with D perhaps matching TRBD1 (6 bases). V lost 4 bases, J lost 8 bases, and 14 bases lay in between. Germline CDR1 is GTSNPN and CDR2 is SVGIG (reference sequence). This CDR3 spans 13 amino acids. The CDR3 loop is CAWTKVGAEKLFF. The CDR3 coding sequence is TGTGCCTGGACGAAAGTGGGGGCGGAAAAACTGTTTTTT.

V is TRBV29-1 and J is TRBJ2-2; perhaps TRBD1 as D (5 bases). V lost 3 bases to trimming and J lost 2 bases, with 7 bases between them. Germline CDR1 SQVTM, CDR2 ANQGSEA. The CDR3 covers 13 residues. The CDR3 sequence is CSVETANTGELFF. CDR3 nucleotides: TGCAGCGTTGAGACAGCAAACACCGGGGAGCTGTTTTTT.

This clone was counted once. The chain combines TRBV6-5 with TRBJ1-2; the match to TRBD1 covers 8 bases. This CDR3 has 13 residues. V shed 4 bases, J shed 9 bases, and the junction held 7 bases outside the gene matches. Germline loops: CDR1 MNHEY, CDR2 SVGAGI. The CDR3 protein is CASSSRDRRSYTF. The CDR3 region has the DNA TGTGCCAGCAGTTCCCGGGACAGGAGGAGCTACACCTTC.

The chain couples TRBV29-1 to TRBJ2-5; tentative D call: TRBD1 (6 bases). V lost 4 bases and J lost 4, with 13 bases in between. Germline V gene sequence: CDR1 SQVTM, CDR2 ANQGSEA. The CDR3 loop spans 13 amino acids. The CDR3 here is CSVATVRGETQYF. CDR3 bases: TGCAGCGTTGCAACAGTCAGGGGAGAGACCCAGTACTTC.

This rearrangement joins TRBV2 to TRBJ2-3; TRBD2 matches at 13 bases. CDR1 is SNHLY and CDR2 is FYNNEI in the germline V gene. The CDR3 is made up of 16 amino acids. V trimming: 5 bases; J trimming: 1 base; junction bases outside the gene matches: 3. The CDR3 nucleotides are TGTGCCAGCAGTAAACTAGCGGGGGGGGGCACAGATACGCAGTATTTT. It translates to CASSKLAGGGTDTQYF.

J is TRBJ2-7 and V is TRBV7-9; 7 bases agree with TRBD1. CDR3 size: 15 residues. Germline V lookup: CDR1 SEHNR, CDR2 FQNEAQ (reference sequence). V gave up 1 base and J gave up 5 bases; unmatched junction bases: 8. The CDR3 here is CASSLGTGAANEQYF. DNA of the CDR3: TGTGCCAGCAGCTTAGGAACAGGGGCGGCAAACGAGCAGTACTTC.

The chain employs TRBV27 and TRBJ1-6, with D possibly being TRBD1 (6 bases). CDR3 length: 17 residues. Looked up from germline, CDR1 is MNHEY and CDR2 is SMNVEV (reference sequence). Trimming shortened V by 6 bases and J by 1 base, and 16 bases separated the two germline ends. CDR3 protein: CASSYRVAGSYNSPLHF. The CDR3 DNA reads TGTGCCAGCAGCTACAGGGTTGCAGGGTCCTATAATTCACCCCTCCACTTT.

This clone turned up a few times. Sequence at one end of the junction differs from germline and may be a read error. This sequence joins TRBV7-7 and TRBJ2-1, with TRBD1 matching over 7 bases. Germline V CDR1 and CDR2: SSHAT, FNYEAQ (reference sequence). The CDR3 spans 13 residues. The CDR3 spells CASSWDSFNEQFF. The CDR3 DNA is TGTGCTAGCAGCTGGGACAGCTTCAATGAGCAGTTCTTC.

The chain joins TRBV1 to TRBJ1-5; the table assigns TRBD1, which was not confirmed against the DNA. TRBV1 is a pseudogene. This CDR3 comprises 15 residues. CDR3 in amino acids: CTSSQESLVCRAQNF. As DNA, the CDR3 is TGCACCAGCAGCCAAGAGAGTCTCGTATGCAGGGCCCAGAATTTT.